These 15 T cell receptor beta chains were sequenced from one sample in a study of follicular helper T cells after annual influenza vaccination. Only in-frame clones appear in the TCRdb table, and some are missing; sequencing was by immunoSEQ multiplex PCR. The sample includes around 10,000 clones, less than 85% of them seen just once. This sample comprised CXCR5- memory CD4+ T cells sorted from blood, obtained 6 weeks after influenza vaccination. Source of these receptors: an adult who received the influenza vaccine.

This chain joins TRBV10-3 and TRBJ2-5; TRBD2 matches at 10 bases. CDR1 is ENHRY, CDR2 SYGVKD, per germline. Trimming at V came to 4 bases and at J to 5 bases, leaving 7 bases not matched to a gene. The CDR3 extends over 15 amino acids. CDR3 nucleotides: TGTGCCATCAGTGGGGCTAGCGGGGGTGCGGAGACCCAGTACTTC. The encoded protein is CAISGASGGAETQYF.

The CDR3 nucleotides read TGTGCCAGCAGTTACGATCGGACGGCCAATGAAAAACTGTTTTTT. Amino acids: CASSYDRTANEKLFF. The chain links TRBV6-5 to TRBJ1-4, with no clear D. CDR3 length: 15 amino acids. Trimming removed 2 bases at V and 5 bases at J, with 12 bases between. Germline assignment: CDR1 MNHEY and CDR2 SVGAGI.

This chain joins TRBV5-1 and TRBJ2-1; TRBD1 matches at 7 bases. There are 18 residues in the CDR3. Germline V gene data show CDR1 as SGHRS and CDR2 as YFSETQ. Unmatched junction bases numbered 19, after V lost 4 bases and J lost 6 bases. The CDR3 nucleotides read TGCGCCAGCAGCGTCTTTAGTCTATTGGGGACAGCCAGCAATGAGCAGTTCTTC. Residues: CASSVFSLLGTASNEQFF.

The chain combines TRBV11-2 with TRBJ2-3; 13 bases are shared with TRBD2. Germline V CDR1 and CDR2: SGHAT, FQNNGV. The CDR3 length is 16 residues. The V segment lost 2 bases and the J segment 6 bases; nucleotides outside the gene matches: 5. The CDR3 region is CASSLTSGGVGDTQYF. The CDR3 coding sequence is TGTGCCAGCAGCTTAACTAGCGGGGGGGTCGGTGATACGCAGTATTTT.

The V and J genes are TRBV4-1 and TRBJ2-1, with no clear D. The CDR3 contains 15 residues. Trimming shortened V by 1 base and J by 2 bases, and 9 bases separated the two germline ends. Germline V gives CDR1 MGHRA, CDR2 YSYEKL. The CDR3 DNA sequence: TGCGCCAGCAGCCAAGGCGTGTTCGCCTACAATGAGCAGTTCTTC. Amino acid sequence: CASSQGVFAYNEQFF.

V gene TRBV7-2 combines with J gene TRBJ2-5; D is ambiguous. This CDR3 is 11 amino acids long. Trimming removed 3 bases at V and 5 bases at J, with 4 bases between. Germline lookup yields CDR1 SGHTA and CDR2 FQGNSA. The CDR3 here is CASSFLETQYF. The CDR3 DNA reads as TGTGCCAGCAGCTTCTTGGAGACCCAGTACTTC. Looking up the rest from reference TRBV7-2 and TRBJ2-5 gives the full variable domain: GAGVSQSPSNKVTEKGKDVELRCDPISGHTALYWYRQSLGQGLEFLIYFQGNSAPDKSGLPSDRFSAERTGGSVSTLTIQRTQQEDSAVYLCASSFLETQYFGPGTRLLVL.

This clone has a single count. This sequence joins TRBV5-5 and TRBJ1-1; 7 nucleotides match TRBD1. After removal of 4 bases from V and 8 bases from J, the junction contained 5 bases not matched to a gene. The CDR3 is made up of 12 amino acids. Per germline, CDR1 SGHKS and CDR2 YYEKEE (reference sequence). Written as DNA, the CDR3 is TGTGCCAGCAGCCCCCCGGGACAGGAAGCTTTCTTT. Protein product: CASSPPGQEAFF.

The rearrangement links TRBV7-8 to TRBJ2-1, with a possible D match to TRBD1 (5 bases). Looked up from germline, CDR1 is SGHVS and CDR2 is FQNEAQ. Trimming cost V 1 base and J 3 bases, with 13 bases left between them. The CDR3 consists of 16 residues. CDR3 region: CASSLGGRGYYNEQFF. CDR3 DNA: TGTGCCAGCAGCTTAGGGGGAAGGGGTTACTACAATGAGCAGTTCTTC.

The gene calls are TRBV18 and TRBJ2-7; D call uncertain. V gave up 3 bases and J gave up 2 bases, with 11 bases separating them. CDR1 is KGHSH and CDR2 is LQKENI in the germline V gene. The CDR3 length is 14 residues. The CDR3 reads CASSPEEGTYEQYF. The CDR3, as DNA: TGTGCCAGCTCACCCGAGGAAGGGACCTACGAGCAGTACTTC.

The genes are TRBV5-1 and TRBJ2-2; D possibly corresponds to TRBD2 (6 bases). This CDR3 spans 14 amino acids. Germline V gene data show CDR1 as SGHRS and CDR2 as YFSETQ. V was shortened by 7 bases and J by 0 bases, with 10 bases between the two germline ends. The CDR3 DNA reads as TGCGCCAGCCAAGCGGGCACGAACACCGGGGAGCTGTTTTTT. Translating gives CASQAGTNTGELFF. Full variable domain (outside the CDR3, taken from reference TRBV5-1 and TRBJ2-2): KAGVTQTPRYLIKTRGQQVTLSCSPISGHRSVSWYQQTPGQGLQFLFEYFSETQRNKGNFPGRFSGRQFSNSRSEMNVSTLELGDSALYLCASQAGTNTGELFFGEGSRLTVL.

This chain joins TRBV5-1 and TRBJ2-5; a weak D match, TRBD2 (5 bases). The CDR3 consists of 14 residues. Germline CDR1 reads SGHRS; CDR2 reads YFSETQ. The V end lost 6 bases, the J end lost 4 bases, and 16 bases lay between the germline ends. The CDR3 loop reads CASKTTVGRETQYF. The CDR3 bases are TGCGCCAGCAAGACAACCGTAGGGAGAGAGACCCAGTACTTC.

The V call is TRBV6-1, the J call TRBJ1-1; D remains unclear. CDR1 is MNHNS and CDR2 is SASEGT in the germline V gene. Trimming pared 0 bases from V and 5 bases from J, leaving 10 bases between. This CDR3 region has 14 residues. The CDR3 region is CASSEAGWGTEAFF. CDR3 nucleotides: TGTGCCAGCAGTGAAGCAGGTTGGGGTACTGAAGCTTTCTTT.

J is TRBJ2-7 and V is TRBV11-3; D remains unclear. With 5 bases removed from V and 2 bases from J, the gap between germline ends came to 4 bases. Germline CDR1 and CDR2: SGHNT and YENEEA. The CDR3 covers 11 residues. CDR3 DNA: TGTGCCAGCAGCCTTGCCTACGAGCAGTACTTC. The encoded protein is CASSLAYEQYF.

This sequence joins TRBV7-2 and TRBJ1-2; TRBD1 agrees at 8 bases. Germline V gene data show CDR1 as SGHTA and CDR2 as FQGNSA. Trimming at V came to 0 bases and at J to 1 base, leaving 4 bases not matched to a gene. There are 16 residues in the CDR3. Written as DNA, the CDR3 is TGTGCCAGCAGCTTAGCAGGGACAGGAAATAACTATGGCTACACCTTC. It is translated as CASSLAGTGNNYGYTF. The full variable domain, with the rest looked up from reference TRBV7-2 and TRBJ1-2, is GAGVSQSPSNKVTEKGKDVELRCDPISGHTALYWYRQSLGQGLEFLIYFQGNSAPDKSGLPSDRFSAERTGGSVSTLTIQRTQQEDSAVYLCASSLAGTGNNYGYTFGSGTRLTVV.

This clone occurred once. This chain joins TRBV5-4 and TRBJ1-1; no firm D call. From germline, CDR1 is SGHNT and CDR2 YYREEE (reference sequence). Trimming left V 3 bases short and J 3 bases short, with 12 bases between. The CDR3 is made up of 14 amino acids. The chain's CDR3 is CASSSWVGYTEAFF. In DNA, the CDR3 is TGTGCCAGCAGCTCTTGGGTAGGGTACACTGAAGCTTTCTTT.